The 14 T cell receptor beta chains below were found in one sample sequenced in a study of neurological immune-mediated disorders. TCRdb re-analysed the 5' RACE reads in MiXCR, keeping a single row per CDR3 protein. The sample lists about 65,000 distinct CDR3 sequences; over 4% were seen once. Sequencing used PBMCs. These receptors all come from a man aged 45-65 years with multiple sclerosis.

The gene calls are TRBV29-1 and TRBJ2-3; D remains ambiguous. Germline lookup yields CDR1 SQVTM and CDR2 ANQGSEA. V lost 3 bases and J lost 1, with 11 bases in between. The CDR3 has 14 amino acids. The CDR3 DNA is TGCAGCGTTGATTCAGATAGGGGCACAGATACGCAGTATTTT. This codes for CSVDSDRGTDTQYF.

This chain links TRBV5-6 with TRBJ1-2; no clear D. From germline, CDR1 is SGHDT and CDR2 YYEEEE. This CDR3 has 13 amino acids. V was clipped by 0 bases and J by 7 bases, with 10 bases between them. CDR3 residues: CASSLAVTGGYTF. Here the CDR3 DNA reads TGTGCCAGCAGCTTGGCGGTGACTGGTGGCTACACCTTC.

At least ten counts were recorded for this clonotype. This chain uses TRBV4-1 with TRBJ2-5; 7 nucleotides agree with TRBD1. Germline-derived CDR1 and CDR2 are MGHRA and YSYEKL. V gave up 1 base and J gave up 1 base; unmatched junction bases: 9. This CDR3 is 17 amino acids long. CDR3 protein: CASSQALAGTVQETQYF. CDR3 DNA sequence: TGCGCCAGCAGCCAAGCCCTTGCTGGGACAGTCCAAGAGACCCAGTACTTC.

This clonotype was observed at least ten times. The V gene is TRBV4-1, the J gene TRBJ2-2, with D maybe TRBD2 (5 bases). Looked up from germline, CDR1 is MGHRA and CDR2 is YSYEKL. CDR3 length equals 15 residues. V lost 0 bases, J lost 8 bases, and 13 bases lay in between. The CDR3 here is CASSQEGFPGGELFF. In nucleotides, the CDR3 is TGCGCCAGCAGCCAAGAGGGGTTTCCGGGGGGGGAGCTGTTTTTT.

This clonotype was seen many times. The chain joins TRBV5-6 to TRBJ2-3; D is uncertain. Germline CDR1 SGHDT, CDR2 YYEEEE. This CDR3 contains 14 residues. The V end was cut by 0 bases, the J end by 5 bases, with 10 bases between. The CDR3 coding sequence is TGTGCCAGCAGCTTGGAACATATTGAAGATACGCAGTATTTT. It encodes CASSLEHIEDTQYF.

This clonotype was recorded at least ten times. The rearrangement uses TRBV10-3 and TRBJ2-5; the match to TRBD1 covers 9 bases. CDR1 and CDR2 (germline): ENHRY, SYGVKD. This CDR3 comprises 13 residues. The V gene end was trimmed by 7 bases and the J gene end by 3 bases; junction bases not matched to a gene: 3. The CDR3 nucleotides read TGTGCCATCATGGGGACAGGGAAAGAGACCCAGTACTTC. Protein: CAIMGTGKETQYF.

This sequence joins TRBV6-4 and TRBJ2-7, with D possibly being TRBD1 (5 bases). Germline CDR1 reads MRHNA; CDR2 reads SNTAGT. CDR3 size: 15 residues. V shed 2 bases and J shed 2 bases, with 13 bases lying between them. The CDR3 coding sequence is TGTGCCAGCAGTGACCAGACAGTAGGCCCCTACGAGCAGTACGTC. Protein product: CASSDQTVGPYEQYV.

This clonotype came up many times. This chain connects TRBV6-5 to TRBJ2-5; D is ambiguous. The CDR3 runs 13 residues. Germline V CDR1 and CDR2: MNHEY, SVGAGI. V lost 2 bases to trimming and J lost 5 bases, with 9 bases between them. CDR3 nucleotide sequence: TGTGCCAGCAGTTACGGGGTAGGGGAGACCCAGTACTTC. This sequence encodes CASSYGVGETQYF.

This clonotype was found many times. The rearrangement joins TRBV5-5 to TRBJ2-6; TRBD2 matches at 10 bases. Germline V gene data show CDR1 as SGHKS and CDR2 as YYEKEE (reference sequence). Trimming cost V 0 bases and J 3 bases; bases outside gene matches: 6. The CDR3 is 18 residues long. CDR3 DNA: TGTGCCAGCAGCTTGGACCCGGGACTAGCGTTTGGGGCCAACGTCCTGACTTTC. As protein: CASSLDPGLAFGANVLTF.

The chain combines TRBV4-1 with TRBJ2-1, with D possibly TRBD1 on 5 matching bases. The germline gives CDR1 MGHRA, CDR2 YSYEKL. CDR3 size: 17 residues. V gave up 1 base and J gave up 4 bases, with 17 bases separating them. CDR3 loop: CASSQGGARFMYNEQFF. The DNA for the CDR3 is TGCGCCAGCAGCCAAGGGGGCGCTAGATTCATGTACAATGAGCAGTTCTTC.

This clonotype was recorded at least ten times. The chain joins TRBV3-1 to TRBJ2-2, with D perhaps matching TRBD1 (5 bases). Germline values: CDR1 LGHDT, CDR2 YNNKEL (reference sequence). This CDR3 has 14 residues. With 3 bases removed from V and 5 bases from J, the gap between germline ends came to 10 bases. This chain's CDR3 is CASSHQGQTGELFF. The CDR3 DNA reads TGTGCCAGCAGCCACCAGGGTCAAACCGGGGAGCTGTTTTTT.

With regard to this clonotype: A read error may explain this, as a much larger clone is one base away. The chain has TRBV20-1 and TRBJ1-2, with unresolved D. CDR3 length equals 14 residues. The germline V gene encodes CDR1 DFQATT and CDR2 SNEGSKA (reference sequence). Deletions cut 6 bases from V and 6 bases from J, with 20 bases between. The CDR3 DNA reads TGCAGTGCAAGAACGGGAAAGGGTGTACATGGCTACACCTTC. Translation: CSARTGKGVHGYTF.

This clonotype was detected ten times or more. This chain connects TRBV12-3 or TRBV12-4 to TRBJ2-7; D gene unclear. V gave up 1 base and J gave up 5 bases, with 6 bases separating them. This CDR3 contains 12 residues. CDR3 nucleotide sequence: TGTGCCAGCAGTTTAGTTCGGGACGAGCAGTACTTC. Its protein is CASSLVRDEQYF.

Remarks on this clonotype: Since a much larger clone is just one base distant, this may be a read error. V gene TRBV20-1 combines with J gene TRBJ2-7; D may be TRBD1 (6 bases). The V and J ends lost 2 bases and 3 bases respectively, with 11 bases between them. This CDR3 spans 13 amino acids. CDR1 and CDR2 (germline): DFQATT, SNEGSKA (reference sequence). The CDR3 coding sequence is TGCAGTGCTAGAAAGGTACAGGGCTACGAGCAGTACTTC. Protein product: CSARKVQGYEQYF.